Below, 11 T cell receptor beta chains from the same sample are listed, as sequenced in a study of T cell responses to AZD1222 COVID-19 vaccine. Data came from immunoSEQ multiplex PCR; TCRdb stores just in-frame clones and leaves some out. The sample records 66,000 or so clones, more than 65% being singletons. The sample was peripheral blood, taken on day 0 of MenACWY control vaccination. Source of these receptors: an adult in good health.

This clone came up once. This rearrangement joins TRBV7-6 to TRBJ2-5; TRBD1 might be the D (6 bases). Trimming took 1 base from V and 0 from J, leaving 12 bases between them. This CDR3 has 16 residues. In germline, CDR1 is SGHVS, CDR2 FNYEAQ. CDR3 region: CASSLGAGAYQETQYF. CDR3 nucleotides: TGTGCCAGCAGCTTAGGGGCAGGGGCTTACCAAGAGACCCAGTACTTC.

In this sample, this clone turned up a few times. The chain carries TRBV18 and TRBJ1-2; D might be TRBD1 (5 bases). The CDR3 sequence is 12 residues long. V lost 4 bases and J 11 bases, leaving 14 bases between the germline ends. Germline CDR1 KGHSH, CDR2 LQKENI. The CDR3 is CASSRSHEGYTF. The CDR3 DNA follows: TGTGCCAGCTCACGGTCACATGAGGGGTACACCTTC.

This chain uses TRBV30 with TRBJ2-5; 7 bases line up with TRBD2. Germline V gene lookup returns CDR1 GTSNPN and CDR2 SVGIG (reference sequence). The trim removed 0 bases at V and 4 bases at J, leaving 5 bases unmatched. The CDR3 consists of 14 residues. The CDR3 here is CAWSVSGIGETQYF. The DNA of the CDR3 is TGTGCCTGGAGTGTGAGCGGGATCGGAGAGACCCAGTACTTC.

The V and J genes are TRBV6-2 or TRBV6-3 and TRBJ1-2; possibly TRBD1 for D (6 bases). This CDR3 spans 13 amino acids. V dropped 5 bases and J dropped 8 bases, with 15 bases sitting between them. Germline values: CDR1 MNHEY, CDR2 SVGEGT. CDR3 residues: CASSTGPGRGYTF. The CDR3 coding sequence is TGTGCCAGCAGTACAGGGCCCGGGAGGGGCTACACCTTC.

The chain carries TRBV28 and TRBJ2-1; TRBD2 agrees at 12 bases. CDR1 is MDHEN, CDR2 SYDVKM, per germline. The CDR3 sequence is 16 residues long. The trim removed 6 bases at V and 3 bases at J, leaving 6 bases unmatched. The CDR3 sequence is CASSSGGLAGYNEQFF. The CDR3 region has the DNA TGTGCCAGCAGCTCTGGGGGACTAGCGGGCTACAATGAGCAGTTCTTC.

V usage is TRBV5-1 and J usage is TRBJ2-1; D may be TRBD1 (6 bases). Trimming took 0 bases from V and 8 from J, leaving 12 bases between them. Germline V gene lookup returns CDR1 SGHRS and CDR2 YFSETQ. CDR3 length: 14 amino acids. The CDR3: CASSLGGPRDEQFF. The CDR3 bases are TGCGCCAGCAGCTTGGGGGGGCCCCGGGATGAGCAGTTCTTC.

The chain carries TRBV30 and TRBJ2-1; D might be TRBD2 (5 bases). This CDR3 contains 15 residues. From germline, CDR1 is GTSNPN and CDR2 SVGIG (reference sequence). V dropped 0 bases and J dropped 4 bases, with 13 bases sitting between them. The CDR3 nucleotides are TGTGCCTGGAGTGTTGGGAGTAGCATTTACAATGAGCAGTTCTTC. The encoded protein is CAWSVGSSIYNEQFF.

This clone was observed a single time. J is TRBJ2-3 and V is TRBV5-1; the D gene is possibly TRBD1 (6 bases). The CDR3 is made up of 17 amino acids. Trimming cost V 4 bases and J 0 bases, with 18 bases left between them. From germline, CDR1 is SGHRS and CDR2 YFSETQ. In DNA form, the CDR3 reads TGCGCCAGCAGCCTGGATTTTTGGGGACAAAGCACAGATACGCAGTATTTT. Translated: CASSLDFWGQSTDTQYF.

The CDR3 DNA reads TGTGCCAGCAGCTCCGGACTAGCGGGAGGGCCGGGCATTCAGTACTTC. It is translated as CASSSGLAGGPGIQYF. The V and J genes are TRBV7-9 and TRBJ2-4; TRBD2 matches at 15 bases. After removal of 4 bases from V and 9 bases from J, the junction contained 7 bases not matched to a gene. The CDR3 is 16 residues long. In germline, CDR1 is SEHNR, CDR2 FQNEAQ (reference sequence).

This clone appeared a single time. This chain joins TRBV9 and TRBJ1-1, with unresolved D. The CDR3 has 15 residues. Trimming left V 0 bases short and J 4 bases short, with 13 bases between. The germline gives CDR1 SGDLS, CDR2 YYNGEE. The CDR3 DNA sequence: TGTGCCAGCAGCGTAGGAGGGAGTCAAGGCACTGAAGCTTTCTTT. It is translated as CASSVGGSQGTEAFF.

This rearrangement joins TRBV28 to TRBJ2-5; D might be TRBD1 (6 bases). The CDR3 has 14 amino acids. The V and J ends lost 6 bases and 6 bases respectively, with 17 bases between them. The germline gives CDR1 MDHEN, CDR2 SYDVKM. The CDR3, as DNA: TGTGCCAGCAGCACCTCCGGGACAAGTCAGACCCAGTACTTC. Its translation: CASSTSGTSQTQYF.